The rows below give T cell receptor beta chains drawn from one sample of a study of T cell responses to AZD1222 COVID-19 vaccine. The data were produced by immunoSEQ multiplex PCR, yet TCRdb's version contains in-frame clones alone and is incomplete. In the table there are approximately 120,000 clones, roughly nine tenths of which are singletons. The sequences come from peripheral blood, collected on day 0 of AZD1222 vaccination. These receptors all come from an adult in good health. Each CDR3 is given with its conserved first and last residue. The D gene is left open where the match is weak. Not every row has a clone size; where given, it reads once, few, many or a size class.

TRBV19	TRBD2	.	TRBJ2-2	CASSRRLAGGSGELFF	TGTGCCAGTAGTAGGCGGCTAGCGGGGGGATCGGGAGAGCTGTTTTTT
TRBV5-1	.	.	TRBJ2-5	CASSLTRETQYF	TGCGCCAGCAGCTTGACACGAGAGACCCAGTACTTC
TRBV18	TRBD1	.	TRBJ2-7	CASSQGQGSWYEQYF	TGTGCCAGCTCTCAAGGACAGGGAAGTTGGTACGAGCAGTACTTC
TRBV10-3	TRBD1	.	TRBJ2-3	CAISTRTGGADTQYF	TGTGCCATCAGTACCCGGACAGGGGGCGCAGATACGCAGTATTTT
TRBV7-9	.	.	TRBJ2-3	CASSSGAADTQYF	TGTGCCAGCTCCTCGGGGGCAGCAGATACGCAGTATTTT
TRBV4-1	.	once	TRBJ1-2	CASSQGQAPNYGYTF	TGCGCCAGCAGCCAAGGACAGGCTCCTAACTATGGCTACACCTTC
TRBV5-1	.	.	TRBJ1-2	CASSLEPGRDYGYTF	TGCGCCAGCAGCTTGGAACCGGGACGGGACTATGGCTACACCTTC
TRBV6-5	TRBD1	.	TRBJ1-2	CASSTGQVGYGYTF	TGTGCCAGCAGTACTGGACAGGTGGGCTATGGCTACACCTTC
TRBV7-9	.	.	TRBJ1-1	CASSSETRTEAFF	TGTGCCAGCAGCTCGGAGACGCGGACTGAAGCTTTCTTT
TRBV25-1	.	.	TRBJ2-3	CASNRNHGDTQYF	TGTGCCAGCAACCGGAATCACGGAGATACGCAGTATTTT
TRBV7-2	.	.	TRBJ2-2	CASSPFPGELFF	TGTGCCAGCAGCCCATTTCCCGGGGAGCTGTTTTTT
TRBV5-1	TRBD1	few	TRBJ1-1	CASSLGPVTGDAEAFF	TGCGCCAGCAGCTTGGGGCCGGTGACAGGGGACGCTGAAGCTTTCTTT
TRBV20-1	.	.	TRBJ2-7	CSARGGYEQYF	TGCAGTGCTAGAGGCGGATACGAGCAGTACTTC
TRBV6-2/TRBV6-3	.	.	TRBJ1-6	CASRPSGSYNSPLHF	TGTGCCAGCCGCCCTAGTGGGTCCTATAATTCACCCCTCCACTTT
TRBV6-5	.	.	TRBJ1-5	CASRQGTQPQHF	TGTGCCAGCAGACAGGGAACTCAGCCCCAGCATTTT
TRBV24-1	TRBD2	few	TRBJ2-1	CATSDRSGGHEQFF	TGTGCCACCAGTGACCGCAGCGGGGGCCATGAGCAGTTCTTC
TRBV7-8	.	.	TRBJ2-7	CASSLANTYEQYF	TGTGCCAGCAGCTTAGCCAACACCTACGAGCAGTACTTC
TRBV7-6	TRBD1	.	TRBJ2-7	CASSPQGTTYEQYF	TGTGCCAGCAGCCCACAGGGGACGACCTACGAGCAGTACTTC
TRBV7-3	TRBD2	.	TRBJ2-1	CASSSGTSGGLYNEQFF	TGTGCCAGCAGCTCCGGGACTAGCGGGGGACTCTACAATGAGCAGTTCTTC
TRBV12-2	.	.	TRBJ2-5	CASRFEDRETQETQYF	TGTGCAAGTCGCTTTGAGGACAGGGAAACTCAAGAGACCCAGTACTTC
TRBV7-2	.	.	TRBJ1-5	CASSLAGVSNQPQHF	TGTGCCAGCAGCTTAGCAGGGGTGAGCAATCAGCCCCAGCATTTT
TRBV14	.	.	TRBJ2-1	CASSRGRSLGNEQFF	TGTGCCAGCAGCCGGGGACGGAGTTTGGGGAATGAGCAGTTCTTC
TRBV19	.	.	TRBJ1-5	CATRRPPDQPQHF	TGTGCCACCCGTAGGCCTCCCGATCAGCCCCAGCATTTT
TRBV4-1	TRBD2	once	TRBJ2-7	CASSQVIAGVGNEQYF	TGCGCCAGCAGCCAAGTTATAGCGGGAGTGGGTAACGAGCAGTACTTC